Listed below are T cell receptor beta chains from one sample, sequenced in a study of cytomegalovirus exposure and HLA in healthy donors. Measured with immunoSEQ multiplex PCR; TCRdb has only the in-frame clones, and not every one. In the table there are over 200,000 clones, roughly 80% of which are singletons. The sequencing input was PBMCs. These receptors all come from a woman under 30 in good health and CMV-seronegative. Both conserved end residues are part of each CDR3. D genes are given only for firm matches. Size values are once, few and many counts, or a class for expanded clones, and some rows have none.

clone size | J gene | D gene | V gene | CDR3 DNA | CDR3 protein
once | TRBJ2-7 | TRBD2 | TRBV5-1 | TGCGCCAGCAGCGAGGGACTAGCGGGGCCCTACGAGCAGTACTTC | CASSEGLAGPYEQYF
NA | TRBJ2-1 | TRBD2 | TRBV13 | TGTGCCAGCAGCTTAGTACTAGCGGGGCTGGGGCAGTTCTTC | CASSLVLAGLGQFF
NA | TRBJ2-1 | NA | TRBV2 | TGTGCCAGCAAGTCCCGGGACACGACCTGGTCTGAGCAGTTCTTC | CASKSRDTTWSEQFF
NA | TRBJ2-7 | NA | TRBV6-1 | TGTGCCACGATGAGGGTGGACGAGCAGTACTTC | CATMRVDEQYF
NA | TRBJ2-5 | NA | TRBV7-3 | TGTGCCAGCAGCTCCGGACGGAGCCAAGAGACCCAGTACTTC | CASSSGRSQETQYF
NA | TRBJ1-4 | NA | TRBV4-1 | TGCGCCAGCAGCCAAGTCTACTCTCAGATTATAGATGAAAAACTGTTTTTT | CASSQVYSQIIDEKLFF
NA | TRBJ1-2 | NA | TRBV30 | TGTGCCTGGAGTGGGGTCCCGAGGGGCTACACCTTC | CAWSGVPRGYTF
NA | TRBJ2-7 | TRBD1 | TRBV4-1 | TGCGCCAGCAGCCAAGTGGGTACAGGGGAGAGGTACGAGCAGTACTTC | CASSQVGTGERYEQYF
NA | TRBJ1-4 | TRBD1 | TRBV28 | TGTGCCAGCAGTTCGCCTGGGACAGGGGCAGGGAAACTGTTTTTT | CASSSPGTGAGKLFF
NA | TRBJ2-1 | TRBD2 | TRBV7-3 | TGTGCCAGCAGCTCTTCCGTGGGACTAGCTTCATACAATGAGCAGTTCTTC | CASSSSVGLASYNEQFF
NA | TRBJ1-6 | NA | TRBV5-1 | TGCGCCAGCAGCTTGGTACAGGGTAACGATTCACCCCTCCACTTT | CASSLVQGNDSPLHF
NA | TRBJ2-1 | NA | TRBV9 | TGTGCCAGCAGCCCGACGACAAGCTATTACAATGAGCAGTTCTTC | CASSPTTSYYNEQFF
NA | TRBJ1-1 | NA | TRBV2 | TGTGCCAGCAGCGCCGAGAGGGGGGGCACTGAAGCTTTCTTT | CASSAERGGTEAFF
NA | TRBJ1-1 | NA | TRBV6-5 | TGTGCCAGCAGTTACTCCGGGGGCAGGGGCCGGGAAGCTTTCTTT | CASSYSGGRGREAFF
NA | TRBJ1-2 | NA | TRBV7-9 | TGTGCCAGCAGCCCCTCAACTGCTAACTATGGCTACACCTTC | CASSPSTANYGYTF
NA | TRBJ2-1 | TRBD2 | TRBV19 | TGTGCCAGTAGTATCACTAGCGGGAGGGACAATGAGCAGTTCTTC | CASSITSGRDNEQFF
NA | TRBJ2-6 | NA | TRBV14 | TGTGCCAGCAGCCCTGGGGGACCTGGGGCCAACGTCCTGACTTTC | CASSPGGPGANVLTF
few | TRBJ2-7 | TRBD2 | TRBV2 | TGTGCCAGCAGTGAGTACGGGGGGGCCTCCTACGAGCAGTACTTC | CASSEYGGASYEQYF
NA | TRBJ1-1 | NA | TRBV2 | TGTGCCAGCAGTGAAAACGGATTCGGGATTGGTGAAGCTTTCTTT | CASSENGFGIGEAFF
NA | TRBJ2-3 | NA | TRBV27 | TGTGCCAGCACTACTAGCTCCCGATATACGCAGTATTTT | CASTTSSRYTQYF
NA | TRBJ2-1 | TRBD2 | TRBV28 | TGTGCCAGCAGTTTAGGCTTCTTTAGCGGGTACAATGAGCAGTTCTTC | CASSLGFFSGYNEQFF
NA | TRBJ2-5 | NA | TRBV9 | TGTGCCAGCAGCGTATACGGGGGGCCCCAAGAGACCCAGTACTTC | CASSVYGGPQETQYF
NA | TRBJ2-2 | NA | TRBV30 | TGTGCCTGGAGGGGAACGAACACCGGGGAGCTGTTTTTT | CAWRGTNTGELFF
NA | TRBJ2-2 | NA | TRBV5-4 | TGTGCCAGCAGCCCGGATTGGGGCGGGGAGCTGTTTTTT | CASSPDWGGELFF
NA | TRBJ1-1 | NA | TRBV29-1 | TGCAGCGCCCTAGGGGGGACCGCGGACACTGAAGCTTTCTTT | CSALGGTADTEAFF
NA | TRBJ1-2 | NA | TRBV27 | TGTGCCAGCTGTCCGGGACTGACCGCTCGGGGTGGCTACACCTTC | CASCPGLTARGGYTF
few | TRBJ1-6 | NA | TRBV7-9 | TGTGCCAGCAGCCCCCCTGAAGCTCCTATAATTTCACCCCTCCACTTT | CASSPPEAPIISPLHF
NA | TRBJ2-7 | NA | TRBV28 | TGTGCCAGCAGACCTGGGATTACCTACGATAAGCAGTACTTC | CASRPGITYDKQYF
NA | TRBJ1-1 | NA | TRBV28 | TGTGCCAGCAGCTCCGACAGCCCCGGTTCGGCTTTCTTT | CASSSDSPGSAFF
NA | TRBJ1-2 | NA | TRBV6-1 | TGTGCCAGCAGTGAACTGGACTATGGCTACACCTTC | CASSELDYGYTF
NA | TRBJ2-5 | NA | TRBV28 | TGTGCCAGCGTAGACTGGGGGGAGACCCAGTACTTC | CASVDWGETQYF
NA | TRBJ1-4 | NA | TRBV28 | TGTGCCAGCAGTTTACGGTCTGAAAAACTGTTTTTT | CASSLRSEKLFF
few | TRBJ1-1 | NA | TRBV19 | TGTGCCAGTAGTACCGGCCCTTTGGGAGCTTTCTTT | CASSTGPLGAFF
NA | TRBJ1-5 | NA | TRBV30 | TGTGCCTGGAGGACAGGCTTGGGGCCCCAGCATTTT | CAWRTGLGPQHF
NA | TRBJ2-3 | TRBD2 | TRBV29-1 | TGCAGCGTTGAAGGCGGGGGGGCCGCAGATACGCAGTATTTT | CSVEGGGAADTQYF
NA | TRBJ2-7 | TRBD2 | TRBV2 | TGTGCCAGCAACCCGACTTTAGCGGGAGGGAGGCCCTACGAGCAGTACTTC | CASNPTLAGGRPYEQYF
NA | TRBJ2-3 | NA | TRBV12-5 | TGTGCTAGTGGTTTGTTGAGGGCCGATACGCAGTATTTT | CASGLLRADTQYF
once | TRBJ2-1 | TRBD2 | TRBV27 | TGTGCCAGCAGGGGACTACTAGCTAATGAGCAGTTCTTC | CASRGLLANEQFF
NA | TRBJ1-1 | NA | TRBV29-1 | TGCAGCGTTGAAAGGCCAGCTAATTCAGTGGCTTTCTTT | CSVERPANSVAFF
NA | TRBJ2-5 | NA | TRBV6-1 | TGTGCCAGCAGTGGGCAAGAGACCCAGTACTTC | CASSGQETQYF
NA | TRBJ2-1 | NA | TRBV29-1 | TGCAGCGTCCAGGGCATTTACAATGAGCAGTTCTTC | CSVQGIYNEQFF
NA | TRBJ1-2 | NA | TRBV27 | TGTGCCAGCAGTTTAGGCGGCGCGACCCTCTATGGCTACACCTTC | CASSLGGATLYGYTF
NA | TRBJ2-7 | NA | TRBV6-1 | TGTGCCAGCAGTGTATCGCGGGGGCCCTACGAGCAGTACTTC | CASSVSRGPYEQYF
few | TRBJ1-5 | TRBD1 | TRBV5-5 | TGTGCCAGCAGCCCGGAGAGGGGACAGACATACAATCAGCCCCAGCATTTT | CASSPERGQTYNQPQHF
NA | TRBJ2-1 | NA | TRBV30 | TGTGCCTGGAGACAGCGGAATGAGCAGTTCTTC | CAWRQRNEQFF
NA | TRBJ1-2 | NA | TRBV18 | TGTGCCAGCTCAGGCGGACAAGATAACTACACCTTC | CASSGGQDNYTF
NA | TRBJ2-5 | TRBD1 | TRBV7-2 | TGTGCCAGCAGCTTAGGCCAAGGGGGCGAAGAGACCCAGTACTTC | CASSLGQGGEETQYF
few | TRBJ1-6 | NA | TRBV25-1 | TGTGCCAGCAGTTCCTGGGGACTTTCACCCCTCCACTTT | CASSSWGLSPLHF
NA | TRBJ1-6 | NA | TRBV30 | TGTGCCTGGAGTGTCGACGGGAGCTCCTATAATTCACCCCTCCACTTT | CAWSVDGSSYNSPLHF
NA | TRBJ1-2 | TRBD1 | TRBV2 | TGTGCCAGCAGTCCTGGACAGGACTATGGCTACACCTTC | CASSPGQDYGYTF
NA | TRBJ1-5 | TRBD1 | TRBV6-1 | TGTGCCAGCAATGACAGGGGCACGGGCAATCAGCCCCAGCATTTT | CASNDRGTGNQPQHF
NA | TRBJ2-2 | NA | TRBV7-6 | TGTGCCAGCAGCTTAGATAACACCGGGGAGCTGTTTTTT | CASSLDNTGELFF
NA | TRBJ2-7 | NA | TRBV6-1 | TGTGCCAGCAGTGAGCGCGAGCAGTACTTC | CASSEREQYF
NA | TRBJ1-1 | NA | TRBV5-4 | TGTGCCAGCAAGCCCCCGGGCACCCGGCCGAACACTGAAGCTTTCTTT | CASKPPGTRPNTEAFF
NA | TRBJ2-2 | NA | TRBV6-1 | TGTGCCAGCAGAGGACTTTCGAACACCGGGGAGCTGTTTTTT | CASRGLSNTGELFF
NA | TRBJ2-7 | NA | TRBV27 | TGTGCCAGCAGTCCTACCTCAACTAGGGTTTACTCCTACGAGCAGTACTTC | CASSPTSTRVYSYEQYF
NA | TRBJ2-1 | TRBD2 | TRBV5-1 | TGCGCCAGCAGCGGGACGACACCGGGAGGGTACAATGAGCAGTTCTTC | CASSGTTPGGYNEQFF
NA | TRBJ1-2 | NA | TRBV2 | TGTGCCAGCAGTGGAGTGGGCAGCGGGTATGGCTACACCTTC | CASSGVGSGYGYTF
NA | TRBJ1-5 | TRBD1 | TRBV4-1 | TGCGCCAGCAGCCCTAGGGACAGAGGCAATCAGCCCCAGCATTTT | CASSPRDRGNQPQHF
NA | TRBJ2-1 | NA | TRBV6-4 | TGTGCCAGCAGTGTGGGTTCGGGCGGGATATACAATGAGCAGTTCTTC | CASSVGSGGIYNEQFF